The 26 T cell receptor beta chains below come from one sample, sequenced in a study of blood T cell repertoires in COVID-19. Data came from immunoSEQ multiplex PCR; TCRdb stores just in-frame clones and leaves some out. Of some 370,000 clones in the sample, about 89% are singletons; the top ten hold 0.95% to 1.5%. The sequenced sample was peripheral blood. All receptors derive from a man aged 35 to 55 with acute or convalescent COVID-19.

This chain connects TRBV6-5 to TRBJ1-5; D ambiguous. Between the trimmed V and J ends, which lost 6 bases and 2 bases, there was a span of 8 bases. CDR1 is MNHEY, CDR2 SVGAGI, per germline. The CDR3 extends over 13 amino acids. Written as DNA, the CDR3 is TGTGCCAGCAGCTTATATGGCAATCAGCCCCAGCATTTT. Translated, it gives CASSLYGNQPQHF.

This chain uses TRBV6-2 or TRBV6-3 with TRBJ1-2, with D uncertain. The length of the CDR3 is 17 residues. The V gene lost 0 bases and the J gene lost 2 bases, with 16 bases spanning the gap. Germline V gene data show CDR1 as MNHEY and CDR2 as SVGEGT. This CDR3 reads CASSYSSTARMNYGYTF. For the CDR3, the DNA is TGTGCCAGCAGTTACTCGAGCACAGCCAGAATGAACTATGGCTACACCTTC.

This chain joins TRBV7-2 and TRBJ1-1; 9 bases line up with TRBD1. Germline values: CDR1 SGHTA, CDR2 FQGNSA. With 5 bases clipped from V and 10 bases from J, the junction kept 5 bases outside the gene matches. The CDR3 loop spans 12 amino acids. CDR3 DNA: TGTGCCAGCAGCCTAAGACAGGGGGGAGCTTTCTTT. It translates to CASSLRQGGAFF.

The chain combines TRBV6-5 with TRBJ2-7; 9 bases line up with TRBD1. With V trimmed by 6 bases and J by 3 bases, 6 bases remained unmatched. This CDR3 contains 14 residues. Germline V gene lookup returns CDR1 MNHEY and CDR2 SVGAGI. In DNA, the CDR3 is TGTGCCAGCAGCCGGGACAGGGAAGGCTACGAGCAGTACTTC. This encodes CASSRDREGYEQYF.

The rearrangement joins TRBV7-9 to TRBJ2-2; 8 positions match TRBD1. This CDR3 has 15 amino acids. Germline V gene sequence: CDR1 SEHNR, CDR2 FQNEAQ (reference sequence). The junction had 5 bases not matched to a gene; V was cut back by 4 bases and J by 4 bases. The CDR3 nucleotides are TGTGCCAGCAGCTCCCTCCAGGGGGCCACCGGGGAGCTGTTTTTT. Amino acids: CASSSLQGATGELFF.

This chain joins TRBV5-1 and TRBJ1-5; the D is unclear. The V end was cut by 0 bases, the J end by 5 bases, with 9 bases between. This CDR3 has 14 amino acids. CDR1 and CDR2 from the germline V gene are SGHRS and YFSETQ. In DNA, the CDR3 is TGCGCCAGCAGCTTGGATGGTGGAGATCAGCCCCAGCATTTT. Translated: CASSLDGGDQPQHF.

The rearrangement links TRBV6-2 or TRBV6-3 to TRBJ2-1; D is unresolved. The CDR3 runs 13 residues. Deletions cut 2 bases from V and 10 bases from J, with 12 bases between. Germline V gene lookup returns CDR1 MNHEY and CDR2 SVGEGT. The CDR3 here is CASSYLQLGEQFF. The CDR3, as DNA: TGTGCCAGCAGTTACCTCCAGCTCGGGGAGCAGTTCTTC.

The V call is TRBV5-1, the J call TRBJ1-6; the match to TRBD1 covers 10 bases. CDR3 length: 15 amino acids. Unmatched junction bases numbered 4, after V lost 4 bases and J lost 6 bases. Per germline, CDR1 SGHRS and CDR2 YFSETQ. The CDR3 coding sequence is TGCGCCAGCAGCCTGGGACAGGGGTTTAATTCACCCCTCCACTTT. As protein: CASSLGQGFNSPLHF.

The rearrangement links TRBV6-5 to TRBJ2-2, with 7 bases that match TRBD1. This CDR3 is 14 amino acids long. V was clipped by 7 bases and J by 5 bases; unmatched bases: 7. The V gene's germline CDR1 is MNHEY and CDR2 SVGAGI. The CDR3 loop reads CASTATTGTGELFF. The CDR3 DNA sequence: TGTGCCAGCACCGCCACGACAGGGACCGGGGAGCTGTTTTTT.

This rearrangement joins TRBV5-1 to TRBJ1-1; 7 nucleotides line up with TRBD1. Trimming removed 2 bases from V and 5 bases from J; junction bases left unmatched: 3. The CDR3 extends over 13 amino acids. Germline values: CDR1 SGHRS, CDR2 YFSETQ. CDR3 sequence reads: CASSFQGVTEAFF. DNA of the CDR3: TGCGCCAGCAGCTTTCAGGGGGTTACTGAAGCTTTCTTT.

The rearrangement links TRBV5-6 to TRBJ1-1; D possibly corresponds to TRBD1 (5 bases). Germline-derived CDR1 and CDR2 are SGHDT and YYEEEE. This CDR3 contains 13 residues. V gave up 0 bases and J gave up 11 bases, with 14 bases separating them. CDR3 DNA: TGTGCCAGCAGCTTGGGACAGATTAGGACGGCTTTCTTT. Translating it yields CASSLGQIRTAFF.

The CDR3 region is CASSSPLGQYF. The CDR3 nucleotides are TGTGCCAGCAGTTCCCCCCTCGGGCAGTACTTC. The chain is built from TRBV28 and TRBJ2-7; D gene ambiguous. This CDR3 is 11 amino acids long. Per germline, CDR1 MDHEN and CDR2 SYDVKM. V was trimmed by 4 bases and J by 9 bases, leaving 10 bases between them.

This chain joins TRBV19 and TRBJ1-5; the D is unclear. V lost 5 bases and J 0 bases, leaving 11 bases between the germline ends. CDR1 is LNHDA and CDR2 is SQIVND in the germline V gene (reference sequence). The CDR3 sequence is 15 residues long. CDR3 coding DNA: TGTGCCAGTAGTTGGTCAGGATATAGCAATCAGCCCCAGCATTTT. Translating it yields CASSWSGYSNQPQHF.

The rearrangement joins TRBV6-1 to TRBJ1-3, with D unresolved. The V gene's germline CDR1 is MNHNS and CDR2 SASEGT. Trimming cost V 3 bases and J 0 bases, with 12 bases left between them. This CDR3 has 16 amino acids. This chain's CDR3 is CASSESSVSSGNTIYF. The CDR3 nucleotides read TGTGCCAGCAGTGAGTCCTCGGTTAGCTCTGGAAACACCATATATTTT.

CDR3 nucleotide sequence: TGCGCCAGCAGTCAACGGAAAAGGCGCAGGCACGTTGGGGCCAACGTCCTGACTTTC. It is translated as CASSQRKRRRHVGANVLTF. The chain employs TRBV23-1 and TRBJ2-6; no reliable D call. TRBV23-1 is given ORF status, its function remaining uncertain. This CDR3 has 19 amino acids. Trimming stripped 2 bases from V and 3 bases from J, with 20 bases between.

The chain carries TRBV27 and TRBJ1-1, with D perhaps TRBD1 (6 bases). CDR1 and CDR2 from the germline V gene are MNHEY and SMNVEV (reference sequence). The CDR3 runs to 14 residues. CDR3 DNA sequence: TGTGCGACAGGCCTAGCCCGATTGAACACTGAAGCTTTCTTT. Translating it yields CATGLARLNTEAFF.

CDR3: CASSFGRGSYGYTF. Here the CDR3 DNA reads TGTGCCAGCAGCTTTGGCAGGGGATCCTATGGCTACACCTTC. The chain employs TRBV7-2 and TRBJ1-2; D possibly corresponds to TRBD1 (6 bases). The CDR3 totals 14 residues. Trimming pared 3 bases from V and 4 bases from J, leaving 12 bases between. Germline CDR1 and CDR2: SGHTA and FQGNSA.

The chain has TRBV18 and TRBJ2-2, with a weak D call TRBD2 (5 bases). Germline V gene lookup returns CDR1 KGHSH and CDR2 LQKENI. The length of the CDR3 is 16 residues. V was cut by 2 bases and J by 6 bases, with 16 bases left in between. CDR3 region: CASSPTMGEGAGELFF. The CDR3 region has the DNA TGTGCCAGCTCACCAACAATGGGAGAGGGTGCCGGGGAGCTGTTTTTT. The whole variable domain, filled in from reference TRBV18 and TRBJ2-2, reads NAGVMQNPRHLVRRRGQEARLRCSPMKGHSHVYWYRQLPEEGLKFMVYLQKENIIDESGMPKERFSAEFPKEGPSILRIQQVVRGDSAAYFCASSPTMGEGAGELFFGEGSRLTVL.

CDR3 DNA sequence: TGTGCCAGCAGCGACTCGGAACAGGGTTTTGACTACACCTTC. Translation gives CASSDSEQGFDYTF. The V gene is TRBV28, the J gene TRBJ1-2; weak D call: TRBD1 (6 bases). The length of the CDR3 is 14 residues. Germline V gene lookup returns CDR1 MDHEN and CDR2 SYDVKM. With 6 bases removed from V and 10 bases from J, the gap between germline ends came to 21 bases.

The genes are TRBV3-1 (or the pseudogene TRBV3-2) and TRBJ2-2; 10 bases align to TRBD2. The length of the CDR3 is 20 residues. J was trimmed by 4 bases and V by 0 bases; bases with no gene match: 14. The V gene's germline CDR1 is LGHDT and CDR2 YNNKEL (reference sequence). The CDR3 is CASSQDLWTSGELVTGELFF. The CDR3 DNA follows: TGTGCCAGCAGCCAAGATTTATGGACTAGCGGTGAGCTTGTCACCGGGGAGCTGTTTTTT.

The chain is built from TRBV24-1 and TRBJ2-1, with no clear D. Trimming shortened V by 4 bases and J by 5 bases, and 5 bases separated the two germline ends. Germline V CDR1 and CDR2: KGHDR, SFDVKD. This CDR3 spans 12 amino acids. CDR3 protein: CATSDPDNEQFF. The CDR3 DNA follows: TGTGCCACCAGTGACCCGGACAATGAGCAGTTCTTC.

The J gene is TRBJ1-1, the V gene TRBV2; D uncertain. CDR3 length: 13 residues. Germline-derived CDR1 and CDR2 are SNHLY and FYNNEI. Trimming removed 6 bases at V and 3 bases at J, with 11 bases between. The CDR3 DNA is TGTGCCAGCAGCGTTTTAGAAGACACTGAAGCTTTCTTT. This gives the protein CASSVLEDTEAFF.

The V call is TRBV14, the J call TRBJ2-6; a weak D match, TRBD1 (6 bases). Trimming removed 5 bases from V and 0 bases from J, with 20 bases in between. This CDR3 is built from 19 residues. Looked up from germline, CDR1 is SGHDN and CDR2 is FVKESK. Written as DNA, the CDR3 is TGTGCCAGCAGCGAGGCCAGACAGGAGTCCCTCTCTGGGGCCAACGTCCTGACTTTC. Protein sequence: CASSEARQESLSGANVLTF.

The genes are TRBV11-3 and TRBJ2-1; 8 bases agree with TRBD2. V shed 5 bases, J shed 7 bases, and the junction held 10 bases outside the gene matches. This CDR3 comprises 15 residues. Germline loops: CDR1 SGHNT, CDR2 YENEEA. This CDR3 reads CASSGDSGIWNEQFF. In nucleotides, the CDR3 is TGTGCCAGCAGCGGTGATAGCGGGATCTGGAATGAGCAGTTCTTC.

The chain combines TRBV6-2 or TRBV6-3 with TRBJ2-7; 7 nucleotides align to TRBD2. Germline V CDR1 and CDR2: MNHEY, SVGEGT. Trimming cost V 0 bases and J 6 bases; bases outside gene matches: 2. The CDR3 spans 13 residues. The chain's CDR3 is CASSYSERGEQYF. The DNA for the CDR3 is TGTGCCAGCAGTTACTCGGAGCGGGGCGAGCAGTACTTC.

The V and J genes are TRBV5-1 and TRBJ2-1; D unclear. From germline, CDR1 is SGHRS and CDR2 YFSETQ. The CDR3 is made up of 13 amino acids. V gave up 0 bases and J gave up 5 bases, with 6 bases separating them. In DNA, the CDR3 is TGCGCCAGCAGCTTGGCCGTAAACAATGAGCAGTTCTTC. Its translation is CASSLAVNNEQFF.